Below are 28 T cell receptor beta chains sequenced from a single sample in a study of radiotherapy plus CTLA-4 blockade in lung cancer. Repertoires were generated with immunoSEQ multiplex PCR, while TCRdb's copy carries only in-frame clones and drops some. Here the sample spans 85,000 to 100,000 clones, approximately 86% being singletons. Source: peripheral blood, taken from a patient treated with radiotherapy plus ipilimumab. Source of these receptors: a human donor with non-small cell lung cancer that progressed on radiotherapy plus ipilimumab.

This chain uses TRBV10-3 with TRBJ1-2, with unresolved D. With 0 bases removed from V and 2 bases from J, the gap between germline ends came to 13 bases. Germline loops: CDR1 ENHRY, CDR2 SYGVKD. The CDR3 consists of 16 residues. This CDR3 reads CAISESRVSRNYGYTF. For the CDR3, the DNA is TGTGCCATCAGTGAGTCTCGGGTAAGCAGAAACTATGGCTACACCTTC.

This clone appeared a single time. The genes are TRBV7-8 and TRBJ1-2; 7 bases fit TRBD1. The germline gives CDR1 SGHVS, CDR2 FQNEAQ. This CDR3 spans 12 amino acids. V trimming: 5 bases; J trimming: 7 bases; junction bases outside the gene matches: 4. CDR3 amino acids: CASSVDRVGYTF. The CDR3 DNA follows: TGTGCCAGCAGCGTTGACAGGGTTGGCTACACCTTC.

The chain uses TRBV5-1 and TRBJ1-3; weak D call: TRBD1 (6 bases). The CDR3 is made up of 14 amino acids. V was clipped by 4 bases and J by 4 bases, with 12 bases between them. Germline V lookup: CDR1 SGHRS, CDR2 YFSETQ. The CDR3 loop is CASSLDSSGNTIYF. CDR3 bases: TGCGCCAGCAGCCTGGACAGTTCAGGAAACACCATATATTTT.

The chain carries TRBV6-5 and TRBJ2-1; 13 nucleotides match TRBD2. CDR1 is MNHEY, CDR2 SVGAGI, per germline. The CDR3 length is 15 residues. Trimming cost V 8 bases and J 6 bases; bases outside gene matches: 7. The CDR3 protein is CASGTGTSGTNEQFF. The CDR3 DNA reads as TGTGCCAGCGGGACCGGGACTAGCGGGACCAATGAGCAGTTCTTC.

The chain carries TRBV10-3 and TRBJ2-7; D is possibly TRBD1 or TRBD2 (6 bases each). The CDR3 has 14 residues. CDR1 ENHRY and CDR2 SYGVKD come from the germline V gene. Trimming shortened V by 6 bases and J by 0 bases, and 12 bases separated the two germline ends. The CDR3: CAISLGGRSYEQYF. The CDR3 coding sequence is TGTGCCATCAGCCTGGGGGGCCGCTCCTACGAGCAGTACTTC.

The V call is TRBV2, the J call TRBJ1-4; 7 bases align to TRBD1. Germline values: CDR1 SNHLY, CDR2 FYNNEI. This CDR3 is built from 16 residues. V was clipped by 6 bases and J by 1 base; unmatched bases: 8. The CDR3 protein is CASRAGQVGTNEKLFF. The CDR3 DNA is TGTGCCAGCAGAGCCGGACAGGTCGGAACTAATGAAAAACTGTTTTTT.

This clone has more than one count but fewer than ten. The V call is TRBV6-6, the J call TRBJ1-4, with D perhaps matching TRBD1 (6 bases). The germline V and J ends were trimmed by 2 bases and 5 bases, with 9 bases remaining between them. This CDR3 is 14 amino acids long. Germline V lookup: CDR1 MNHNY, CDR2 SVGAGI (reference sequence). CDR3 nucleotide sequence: TGTGCCAGCAGTTACGGTCAGGGGAATGAAAAACTGTTTTTT. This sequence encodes CASSYGQGNEKLFF.

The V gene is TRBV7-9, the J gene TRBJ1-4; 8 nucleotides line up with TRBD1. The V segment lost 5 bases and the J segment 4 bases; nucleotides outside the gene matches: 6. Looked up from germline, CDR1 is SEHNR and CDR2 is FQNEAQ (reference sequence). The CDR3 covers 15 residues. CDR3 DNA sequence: TGTGCCAGCAGCGGCCCGGGACAGGTTAATGAAAAACTGTTTTTT. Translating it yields CASSGPGQVNEKLFF.

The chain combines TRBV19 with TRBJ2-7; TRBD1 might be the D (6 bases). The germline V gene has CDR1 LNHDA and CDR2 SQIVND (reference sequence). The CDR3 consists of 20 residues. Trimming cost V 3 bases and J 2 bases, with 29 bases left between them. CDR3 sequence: CASSMRYRAMAKRGTYEQYF. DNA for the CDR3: TGTGCCAGTAGTATGAGGTACAGGGCGATGGCAAAGAGAGGGACCTACGAGCAGTACTTC.

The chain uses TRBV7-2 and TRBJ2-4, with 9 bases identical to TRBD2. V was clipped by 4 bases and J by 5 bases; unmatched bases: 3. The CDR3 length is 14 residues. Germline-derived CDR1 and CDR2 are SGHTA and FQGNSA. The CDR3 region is CASSSQRGENIQYF. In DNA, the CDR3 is TGTGCCAGCAGCTCCCAGCGGGGGGAAAACATTCAGTACTTC.

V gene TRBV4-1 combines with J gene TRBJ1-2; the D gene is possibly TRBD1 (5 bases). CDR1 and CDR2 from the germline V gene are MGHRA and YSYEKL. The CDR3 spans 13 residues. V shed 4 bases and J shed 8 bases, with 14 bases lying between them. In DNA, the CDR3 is TGCGCCAGCAGCCTGGAGAGGGGTTTAGGCTACACCTTC. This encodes CASSLERGLGYTF.

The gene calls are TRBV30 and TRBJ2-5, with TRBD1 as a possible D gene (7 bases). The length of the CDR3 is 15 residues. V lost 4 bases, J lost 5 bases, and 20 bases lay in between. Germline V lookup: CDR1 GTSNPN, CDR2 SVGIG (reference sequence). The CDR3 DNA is TGTGCCTGGACCCCCCAGGGGGGCCGGTTGGAGACCCAGTACTTC. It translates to CAWTPQGGRLETQYF.

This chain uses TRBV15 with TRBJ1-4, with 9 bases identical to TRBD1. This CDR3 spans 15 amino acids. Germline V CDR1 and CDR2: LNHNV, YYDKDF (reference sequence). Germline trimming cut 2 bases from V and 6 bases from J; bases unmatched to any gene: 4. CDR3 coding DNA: TGTGCCACCAGCAGATCGGGACAGGGCGATGAAAAACTGTTTTTT. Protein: CATSRSGQGDEKLFF.

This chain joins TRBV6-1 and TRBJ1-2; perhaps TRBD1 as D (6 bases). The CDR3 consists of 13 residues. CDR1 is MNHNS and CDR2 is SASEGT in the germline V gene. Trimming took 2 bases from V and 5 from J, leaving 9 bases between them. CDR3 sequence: CASSEQGNYGYTF. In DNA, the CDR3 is TGTGCCAGCAGTGAACAGGGGAATTATGGCTACACCTTC.

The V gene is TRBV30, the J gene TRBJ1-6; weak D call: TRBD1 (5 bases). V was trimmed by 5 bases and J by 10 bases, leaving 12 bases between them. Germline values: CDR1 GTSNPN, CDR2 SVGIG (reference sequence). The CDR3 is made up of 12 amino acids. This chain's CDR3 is CAWAGTQSPLHF. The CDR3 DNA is TGTGCCTGGGCAGGGACGCAATCACCCCTCCACTTT.

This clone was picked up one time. CDR3 DNA: TGTGCCAGTCAGGGGGTCGGCAATCAGCCCCAGCATTTT. Encoded protein: CASQGVGNQPQHF. The chain links TRBV19 to TRBJ1-5, with 7 bases identical to TRBD1. Trimming cost V 8 bases and J 2 bases; bases outside gene matches: 3. Per germline, CDR1 LNHDA and CDR2 SQIVND (reference sequence). The CDR3 contains 13 residues.

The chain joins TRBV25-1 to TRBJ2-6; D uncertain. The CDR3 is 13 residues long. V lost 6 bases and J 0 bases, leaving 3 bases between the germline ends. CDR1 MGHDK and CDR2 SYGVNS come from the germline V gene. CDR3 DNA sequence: TGTGCCAGCAGGAGCTCTGGGGCCAACGTCCTGACTTTC. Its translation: CASRSSGANVLTF.

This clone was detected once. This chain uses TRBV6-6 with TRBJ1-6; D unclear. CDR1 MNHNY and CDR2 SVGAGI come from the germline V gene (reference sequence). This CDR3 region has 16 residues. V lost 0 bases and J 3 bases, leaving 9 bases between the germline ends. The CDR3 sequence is CASSYSVRSYNSPLHF. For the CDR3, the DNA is TGTGCCAGCAGTTACTCGGTTCGCAGCTATAATTCACCCCTCCACTTT.

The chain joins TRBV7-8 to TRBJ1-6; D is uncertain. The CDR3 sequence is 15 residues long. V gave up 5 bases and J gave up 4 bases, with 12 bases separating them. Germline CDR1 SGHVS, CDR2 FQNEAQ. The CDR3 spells CASSPRAGYNSPLHF. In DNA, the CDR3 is TGTGCCAGCAGCCCCCGGGCGGGGTATAATTCACCCCTCCACTTT. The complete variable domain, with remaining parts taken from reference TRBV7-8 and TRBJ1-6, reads GAGVSQSPRYKVAKRGQDVALRCDPISGHVSLFWYQQALGQGPEFLTYFQNEAQLDKSGLPSDRFFAERPEGSVSTLKIQRTQQEDSAVYLCASSPRAGYNSPLHFGNGTRLTVT.

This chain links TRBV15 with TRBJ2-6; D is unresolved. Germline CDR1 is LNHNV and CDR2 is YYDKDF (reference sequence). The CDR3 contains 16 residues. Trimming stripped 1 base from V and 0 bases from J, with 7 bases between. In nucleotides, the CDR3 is TGTGCCACCAGCAGAGGTACTATCTCTGGGGCCAACGTCCTGACTTTC. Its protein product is CATSRGTISGANVLTF.

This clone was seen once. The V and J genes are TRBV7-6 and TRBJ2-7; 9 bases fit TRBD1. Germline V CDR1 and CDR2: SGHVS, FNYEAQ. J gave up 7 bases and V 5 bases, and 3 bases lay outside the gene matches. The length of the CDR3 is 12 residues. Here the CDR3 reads CASSTGGEEQYF. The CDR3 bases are TGTGCCAGCAGCACAGGGGGCGAAGAGCAGTACTTC.

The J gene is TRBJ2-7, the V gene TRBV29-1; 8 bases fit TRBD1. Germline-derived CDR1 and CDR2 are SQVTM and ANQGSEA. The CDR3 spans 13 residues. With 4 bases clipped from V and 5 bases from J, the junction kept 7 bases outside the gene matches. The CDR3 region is CSVGDRGNDEQYF. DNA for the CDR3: TGCAGCGTTGGAGACAGGGGTAATGACGAGCAGTACTTC.

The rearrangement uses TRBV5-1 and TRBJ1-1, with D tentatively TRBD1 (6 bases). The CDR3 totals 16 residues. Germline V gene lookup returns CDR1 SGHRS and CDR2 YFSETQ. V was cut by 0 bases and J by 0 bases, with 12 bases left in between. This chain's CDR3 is CASSLALGAMNTEAFF. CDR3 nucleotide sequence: TGCGCCAGCAGCTTGGCTCTGGGGGCCATGAACACTGAAGCTTTCTTT.

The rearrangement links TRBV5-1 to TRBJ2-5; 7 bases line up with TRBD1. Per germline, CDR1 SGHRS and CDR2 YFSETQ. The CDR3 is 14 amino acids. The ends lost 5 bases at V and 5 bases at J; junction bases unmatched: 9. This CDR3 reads CASRAQTGAETQYF. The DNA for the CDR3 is TGCGCCAGCAGGGCTCAAACAGGGGCTGAGACCCAGTACTTC. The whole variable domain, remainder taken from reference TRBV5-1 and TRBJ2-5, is KAGVTQTPRYLIKTRGQQVTLSCSPISGHRSVSWYQQTPGQGLQFLFEYFSETQRNKGNFPGRFSGRQFSNSRSEMNVSTLELGDSALYLCASRAQTGAETQYFGPGTRLLVL.

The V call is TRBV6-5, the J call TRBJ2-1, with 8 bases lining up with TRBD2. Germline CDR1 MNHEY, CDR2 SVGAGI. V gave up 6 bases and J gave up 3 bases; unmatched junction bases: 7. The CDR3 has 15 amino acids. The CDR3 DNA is TGTGCCAGCAGCATAAGCGGGGGAGGCTACAATGAGCAGTTCTTC. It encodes CASSISGGGYNEQFF.

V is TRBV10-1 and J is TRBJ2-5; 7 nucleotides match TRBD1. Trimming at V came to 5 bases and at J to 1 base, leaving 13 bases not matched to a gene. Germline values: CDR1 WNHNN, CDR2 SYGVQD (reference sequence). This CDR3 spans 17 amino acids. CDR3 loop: CASSTRPLTGSQETQYF. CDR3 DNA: TGCGCCAGCAGTACTCGCCCACTGACAGGGTCCCAAGAGACCCAGTACTTC.

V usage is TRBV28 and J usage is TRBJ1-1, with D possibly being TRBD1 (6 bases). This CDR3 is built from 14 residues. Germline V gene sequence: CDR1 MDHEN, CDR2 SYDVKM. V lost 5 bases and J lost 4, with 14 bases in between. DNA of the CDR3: TGTGCCAGCAGTCGGCAGGGGCTGGGCACTGAAGCTTTCTTT. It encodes CASSRQGLGTEAFF.

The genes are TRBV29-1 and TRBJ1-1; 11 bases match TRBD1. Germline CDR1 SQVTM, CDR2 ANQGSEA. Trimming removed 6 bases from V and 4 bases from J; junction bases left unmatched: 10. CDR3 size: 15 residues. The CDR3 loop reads CSVPGDRGLGTEAFF. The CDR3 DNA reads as TGCAGCGTCCCCGGGGACAGGGGGTTAGGCACTGAAGCTTTCTTT.